A single sample gave rise to the 15 T cell receptor beta chains below, sequenced in a study of cytomegalovirus exposure and HLA in healthy donors. Vbeta (60) and Jbeta (13) primers were used in the PCR. Clones were sequenced by immunoSEQ multiplex PCR, and TCRdb holds only the in-frame ones, with some missing. The table lists some 160,000 clones, 84% of them singletons. Material for sequencing was PBMCs. These receptors were collected from a man between 18 and 29 years old in good health and CMV-seronegative.

The V gene is TRBV28, the J gene TRBJ2-7; TRBD1 matches 10 bases. The length of the CDR3 is 18 residues. V lost 5 bases to trimming and J lost 5 bases; unmatched junction nucleotides: 18. Germline values: CDR1 MDHEN, CDR2 SYDVKM. Written as DNA, the CDR3 is TGTGCCAGCAGTCTCCTCACCCTTCAGGGGACAGGGGTAAACGAGCAGTACTTC. It yields the protein CASSLLTLQGTGVNEQYF.

J is TRBJ1-1 and V is TRBV6-1; TRBD1 agrees at 8 bases. This CDR3 region has 15 residues. Germline V gives CDR1 MNHNS, CDR2 SASEGT. With 1 base clipped from V and 1 base from J, the junction kept 2 bases outside the gene matches. CDR3 in amino acids: CASSEEGTGNTEAFF. The DNA of the CDR3 is TGTGCCAGCAGTGAAGAGGGGACAGGGAACACTGAAGCTTTCTTT.

The chain carries TRBV19 and TRBJ1-5, with 9 positions matching TRBD1. The CDR3 contains 16 residues. Trimming took 6 bases from V and 0 from J; bases not matched to a gene: 6. Germline V gene lookup returns CDR1 LNHDA and CDR2 SQIVND (reference sequence). The CDR3 DNA is TGTGCCAGTAGGCCTACAGGGGGCCATAGCAATCAGCCCCAGCATTTT. This gives the protein CASRPTGGHSNQPQHF.

This clone was observed a few times. The chain has TRBV5-8 and TRBJ1-1; the D is unclear. Germline V gene lookup returns CDR1 SGHTS and CDR2 YDEGEE. The CDR3 loop spans 9 amino acids. V lost 4 bases and J lost 8, with 3 bases in between. The CDR3 DNA follows: TGTGCCAGCAGCCCGGAAGCTTTCTTT. Encoded protein: CASSPEAFF.

CDR3 in amino acids: CASSSPPGQGNTGELFF. The CDR3 bases are TGTGCCAGCAGCTCACCGCCGGGACAGGGGAACACCGGGGAGCTGTTTTTT. This chain connects TRBV5-4 to TRBJ2-2; TRBD1 agrees at 9 bases. Per germline, CDR1 SGHNT and CDR2 YYREEE (reference sequence). CDR3 length: 17 residues. After removal of 3 bases from V and 1 base from J, the junction contained 7 bases not matched to a gene.

V is TRBV2 and J is TRBJ1-5; 7 bases agree with TRBD1. The CDR3 length is 14 residues. The junction had 4 bases not matched to a gene; V was cut back by 2 bases and J by 6 bases. CDR1 and CDR2 from the germline V gene are SNHLY and FYNNEI. The CDR3 reads CASSELEGAQPQHF. CDR3 sequence (DNA): TGTGCCAGCAGTGAACTCGAGGGGGCTCAGCCCCAGCATTTT.

This chain links TRBV6-6 with TRBJ1-5; 7 nucleotides agree with TRBD1. Germline V gene lookup returns CDR1 MNHNY and CDR2 SVGAGI (reference sequence). The CDR3 spans 13 residues. V lost 8 bases to trimming and J lost 7 bases; unmatched junction nucleotides: 8. The CDR3 region is CASGGTARQPQHF. The CDR3 bases are TGTGCCAGCGGGGGGACAGCCCGACAGCCCCAGCATTTT.

The chain employs TRBV28 and TRBJ1-1, with unresolved D. The CDR3 sequence is 13 residues long. V was cut by 2 bases and J by 5 bases, with 9 bases left in between. Looked up from germline, CDR1 is MDHEN and CDR2 is SYDVKM. The CDR3 coding sequence is TGTGCCAGCAGTTTAAGAGGTGGGACTGAAGCTTTCTTT. Translation: CASSLRGGTEAFF.

The chain is built from TRBV7-8 and TRBJ2-7, with 8 bases lining up with TRBD1. Per germline, CDR1 SGHVS and CDR2 FQNEAQ. This CDR3 region has 15 residues. Losses at the gene ends were 1 base for V and 4 bases for J; bases not matched to a gene: 6. The CDR3 reads CASSLEGRGRYEQYF. Here the CDR3 DNA reads TGTGCCAGCAGCTTAGAGGGCAGGGGGCGGTACGAGCAGTACTTC.

This clone was seen more than once but under ten times. The chain carries TRBV9 and TRBJ1-3; D remains unclear. CDR1 and CDR2 (germline): SGDLS, YYNGEE. The CDR3 sequence is 15 residues long. Trimming removed 4 bases at V and 1 base at J, with 12 bases between. This CDR3 is CASSPGGGSGNTIYF. The CDR3 DNA reads TGTGCCAGCAGCCCTGGCGGTGGTTCTGGAAACACCATATATTTT.

This rearrangement joins TRBV5-1 to TRBJ2-1, with 8 bases that match TRBD2. Germline V gene data show CDR1 as SGHRS and CDR2 as YFSETQ. The CDR3 is 17 amino acids. The junction had 7 bases not matched to a gene; V was cut back by 0 bases and J by 2 bases. This CDR3 reads CASSLVSSGGAYNEQFF. The CDR3, as DNA: TGCGCCAGCAGCTTGGTCTCTTCGGGAGGGGCCTACAATGAGCAGTTCTTC.

The rearrangement links TRBV18 to TRBJ2-5; D may be TRBD1 (6 bases). Trimming left V 6 bases short and J 3 bases short, with 8 bases between. The CDR3 consists of 12 residues. CDR1 and CDR2 from the germline V gene are KGHSH and LQKENI. This CDR3 is CASSDREETQYF. The CDR3 DNA sequence: TGTGCCAGCTCGGACAGAGAAGAGACCCAGTACTTC. The full variable domain, rest sourced from reference TRBV18 and TRBJ2-5, is NAGVMQNPRHLVRRRGQEARLRCSPMKGHSHVYWYRQLPEEGLKFMVYLQKENIIDESGMPKERFSAEFPKEGPSILRIQQVVRGDSAAYFCASSDREETQYFGPGTRLLVL.

This chain joins TRBV5-1 and TRBJ2-5; 7 nucleotides align to TRBD1. The ends lost 8 bases at V and 1 base at J; junction bases unmatched: 5. Germline V gene sequence: CDR1 SGHRS, CDR2 YFSETQ. The CDR3 length is 13 residues. CDR3: CASRGQLQETQYF. The CDR3 DNA follows: TGCGCCAGTAGGGGACAGCTCCAAGAGACCCAGTACTTC.

The V gene is TRBV4-1, the J gene TRBJ1-5; possible D gene TRBD1, 5 bases. V shed 0 bases and J shed 7 bases, with 13 bases lying between them. Germline CDR1 MGHRA, CDR2 YSYEKL. The length of the CDR3 is 15 residues. The CDR3 DNA sequence: TGCGCCAGCAGCCAAGAGACCAGGGTTAGCCAGCCCCAGCATTTT. The encoded protein is CASSQETRVSQPQHF.

The chain is built from TRBV29-1 and TRBJ1-5; D possibly corresponds to TRBD1 (6 bases). Germline V gene lookup returns CDR1 SQVTM and CDR2 ANQGSEA. V lost 5 bases and J 7 bases, leaving 15 bases between the germline ends. This CDR3 contains 13 residues. CDR3: CSVRGGAGQPQHF. CDR3 in DNA: TGCAGCGTTAGGGGGGGGGCCGGACAGCCCCAGCATTTT.